A single sample gave rise to the 9 T cell receptor beta chains below, sequenced in a study of shared clonotypes between healthy human individuals. Sequencing was performed with immunoSEQ multiplex PCR; in TCRdb, only in-frame clones are kept and a portion is missing. This sample yields about 2.2 million clones, of which around 93% are seen a single time; 1.5% to 2% belongs to the top ten. As defined, naive CD8 cells were CD45RO-negative and positively selected for CCR7, with terminally differentiated effector memory CD45RA+ cells excluded. The sample consisted of naive CD8+ T cells from PBMCs. These receptors all come from a man younger than 35 in good health. Some clones in this sample may be carry-over from other donors' samples.

The V gene is TRBV19, the J gene TRBJ1-1; D is undetermined. CDR3 length: 16 amino acids. Looked up from germline, CDR1 is LNHDA and CDR2 is SQIVND (reference sequence). V lost 7 bases and J 4 bases, leaving 22 bases between the germline ends. CDR3 sequence (DNA): TGTGCCAGTACCACCCCCCAGGCCAGTCAAATCACTGAAGCTTTCTTT. Its translation is CASTTPQASQITEAFF.

The chain is built from TRBV4-1 and TRBJ2-5, with 12 nucleotides matching TRBD2. CDR3 length equals 18 residues. Per the germline V gene, CDR1 is MGHRA and CDR2 is YSYEKL. Trimming took 5 bases from V and 3 from J; bases not matched to a gene: 13. CDR3 protein: CASSATLAGGRNEETQYF. The CDR3 DNA reads TGCGCCAGCAGCGCAACACTAGCGGGAGGACGTAACGAAGAGACCCAGTACTTC.

The V gene is TRBV5-1, the J gene TRBJ2-1; 8 bases are shared with TRBD2. The CDR3 extends over 16 amino acids. V shed 4 bases and J 8 bases; nucleotides not matched to a gene: 14. CDR1 SGHRS and CDR2 YFSETQ come from the germline V gene. In DNA, the CDR3 is TGCGCCAGCAGCCTTATTATGGTAGCGGGAAGGGATGAGCAGTTCTTC. Translation gives CASSLIMVAGRDEQFF. Full variable domain (remainder filled in from reference TRBV5-1 and TRBJ2-1): KAGVTQTPRYLIKTRGQQVTLSCSPISGHRSVSWYQQTPGQGLQFLFEYFSETQRNKGNFPGRFSGRQFSNSRSEMNVSTLELGDSALYLCASSLIMVAGRDEQFFGPGTRLTVL.

The chain couples TRBV9 to TRBJ1-4; 8 positions agree with TRBD1. After removal of 2 bases from V and 7 bases from J, the junction contained 7 bases not matched to a gene. This CDR3 comprises 15 residues. Germline CDR1 is SGDLS and CDR2 is YYNGEE. Here the CDR3 DNA reads TGTGCCAGCAGCGTTTCGACAGGGGCAGGTGAAAAACTGTTTTTT. Translated: CASSVSTGAGEKLFF.

The rearrangement uses TRBV27 and TRBJ2-5, with TRBD2 matching 7 bases. CDR1 is MNHEY and CDR2 is SMNVEV in the germline V gene (reference sequence). The CDR3 length is 12 residues. Losses at the gene ends were 3 bases for V and 10 bases for J; bases not matched to a gene: 5. CDR3 bases: TGTGCCAGCAGTTTTCGGGGGGAGGTCCAGTACTTC. As protein: CASSFRGEVQYF.

This chain uses TRBV7-9 with TRBJ1-1, with no clear D. Trimming took 7 bases from V and 1 from J, leaving 7 bases between them. This CDR3 comprises 12 residues. Germline V gene sequence: CDR1 SEHNR, CDR2 FQNEAQ (reference sequence). The CDR3: CASTGTNTEAFF. The CDR3 coding sequence is TGTGCCAGCACCGGTACGAACACTGAAGCTTTCTTT. The variable domain in full, with the rest retrieved from reference TRBV7-9 and TRBJ1-1, is DTGVSQNPRHKITKRGQNVTFRCDPISEHNRLYWYRQTLGQGPEFLTYFQNEAQLEKSRLLSDRFSAERPKGSFSTLEIQRTEQGDSAMYLCASTGTNTEAFFGQGTRLTVV.

This CDR3 is CASSETTGPYEQYF. CDR3 bases: TGTGCCAGCAGTGAAACGACAGGACCCTACGAGCAGTACTTC. This rearrangement joins TRBV2 to TRBJ2-7; tentative D call: TRBD1 (6 bases). This CDR3 has 14 residues. Trimming removed 2 bases from V and 2 bases from J, with 10 bases in between. From germline, CDR1 is SNHLY and CDR2 FYNNEI.

The chain is built from TRBV4-1 and TRBJ1-1; 7 nucleotides line up with TRBD1. Germline V lookup: CDR1 MGHRA, CDR2 YSYEKL. This CDR3 spans 15 amino acids. J lost 4 bases, V lost 3 bases, and 8 bases had no gene match. The CDR3, as DNA: TGCGCCAGCAGCCAGAGACAGGGTATGGTCACTGAAGCTTTCTTT. It translates to CASSQRQGMVTEAFF.

This clone was picked up one time. This chain joins TRBV21-1 and TRBJ2-7; the listed D gene, TRBD1, was not tested against the DNA. TRBV21-1 is flagged as a pseudogene. CDR3 length: 17 amino acids. The CDR3 reads CASSKVHVAGQLYEQYF. The CDR3 DNA reads TGTGCCAGCAGCAAAGTTCACGTGGCAGGACAGCTCTACGAGCAGTACTTC.